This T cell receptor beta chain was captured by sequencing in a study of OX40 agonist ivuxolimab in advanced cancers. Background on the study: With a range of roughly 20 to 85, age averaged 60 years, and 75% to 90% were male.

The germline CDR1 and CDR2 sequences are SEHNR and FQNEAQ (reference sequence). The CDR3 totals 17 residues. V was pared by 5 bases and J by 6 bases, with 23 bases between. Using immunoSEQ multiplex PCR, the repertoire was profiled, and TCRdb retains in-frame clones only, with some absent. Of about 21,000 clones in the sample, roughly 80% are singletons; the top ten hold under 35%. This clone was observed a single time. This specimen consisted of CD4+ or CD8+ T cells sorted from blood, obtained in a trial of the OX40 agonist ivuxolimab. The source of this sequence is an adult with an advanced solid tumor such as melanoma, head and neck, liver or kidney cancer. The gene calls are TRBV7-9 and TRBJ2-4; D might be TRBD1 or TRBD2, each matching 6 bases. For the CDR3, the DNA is TGTGCCAGCAGCAGACTCCCGGGGGCCAATGAGGGAAACATTCAGTACTTC. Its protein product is CASSRLPGANEGNIQYF.